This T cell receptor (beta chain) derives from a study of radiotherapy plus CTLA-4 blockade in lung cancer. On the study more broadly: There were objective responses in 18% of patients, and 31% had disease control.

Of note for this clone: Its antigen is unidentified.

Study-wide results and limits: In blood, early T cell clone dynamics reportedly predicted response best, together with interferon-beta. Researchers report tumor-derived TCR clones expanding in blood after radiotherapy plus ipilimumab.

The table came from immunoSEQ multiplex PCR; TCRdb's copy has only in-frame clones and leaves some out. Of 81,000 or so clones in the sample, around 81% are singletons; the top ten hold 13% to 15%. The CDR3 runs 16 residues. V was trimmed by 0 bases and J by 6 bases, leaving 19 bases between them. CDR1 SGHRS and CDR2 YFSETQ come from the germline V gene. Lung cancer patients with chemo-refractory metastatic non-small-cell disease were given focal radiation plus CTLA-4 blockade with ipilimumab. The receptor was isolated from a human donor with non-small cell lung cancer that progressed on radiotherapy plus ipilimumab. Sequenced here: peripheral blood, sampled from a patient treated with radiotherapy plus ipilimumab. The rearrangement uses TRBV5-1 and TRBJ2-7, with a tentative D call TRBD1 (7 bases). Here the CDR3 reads CASSLGGARQGIEQYF. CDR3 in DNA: TGCGCCAGCAGCTTGGGGGGGGCGCGACAGGGCATCGAGCAGTACTTC.